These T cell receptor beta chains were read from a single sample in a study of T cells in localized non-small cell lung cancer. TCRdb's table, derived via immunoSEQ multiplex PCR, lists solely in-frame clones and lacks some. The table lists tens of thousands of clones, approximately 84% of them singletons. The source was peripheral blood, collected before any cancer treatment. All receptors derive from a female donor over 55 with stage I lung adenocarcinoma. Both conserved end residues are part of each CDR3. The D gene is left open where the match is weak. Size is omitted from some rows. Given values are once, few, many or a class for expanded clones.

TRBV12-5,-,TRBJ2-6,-,CASGARPAGQSRANVLTF,TGTGCTAGTGGTGCGAGGCCTGCAGGACAAAGTCGGGCCAACGTCCTGACTTTC
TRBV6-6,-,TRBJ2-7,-,CASRDSPATYEQYF,TGTGCCAGCAGGGACTCGCCCGCTACCTACGAGCAGTACTTC
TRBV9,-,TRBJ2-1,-,CASTRLDSHNEQFF,TGTGCCAGCACCCGGCTAGACTCCCACAATGAGCAGTTCTTC
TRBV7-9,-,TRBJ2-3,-,CASSLSTDTQYF,TGTGCCAGCAGCTTGTCCACAGATACGCAGTATTTT
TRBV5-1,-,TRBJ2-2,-,CASSWGETGELFF,TGCGCCAGCAGCTGGGGGGAGACCGGGGAGCTGTTTTTT
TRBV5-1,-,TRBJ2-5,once,CASSLVGVGTQETQYF,TGCGCCAGCAGCTTGGTGGGAGTGGGGACACAAGAGACCCAGTACTTC
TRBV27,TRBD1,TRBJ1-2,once,CASSSPGQGNYGYTF,TGTGCCAGCAGTTCCCCGGGACAGGGGAACTATGGCTACACCTTC
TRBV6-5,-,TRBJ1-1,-,CASRFDRTAEAFF,TGTGCCAGCAGATTCGACAGGACGGCTGAAGCTTTCTTT
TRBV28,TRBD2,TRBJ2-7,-,CASSSGLAGGEF,TGTGCCAGCAGCTCGGGACTAGCGGGAGGTGAATTC
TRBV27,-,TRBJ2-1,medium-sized,CASSLQGFSYNEQFF,TGTGCCAGCAGTTTACAGGGTTTTTCCTACAATGAGCAGTTCTTC
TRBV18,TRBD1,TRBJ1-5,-,CASSPPQGATGNQPQHF,TGTGCCAGCTCACCACCCCAGGGGGCGACGGGCAATCAGCCCCAGCATTTT
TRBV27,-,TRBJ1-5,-,CASSLFYESGGNQPQHF,TGTGCCAGCAGTTTATTTTATGAGAGTGGTGGTAATCAGCCCCAGCATTTT
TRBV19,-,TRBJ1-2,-,CASSPPPFLPGGYTF,TGTGCCAGTAGCCCCCCTCCTTTTCTCCCCGGGGGCTACACCTTC
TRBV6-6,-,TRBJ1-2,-,CASRAANYGYTF,TGTGCCAGCAGGGCAGCGAACTATGGCTACACCTTC
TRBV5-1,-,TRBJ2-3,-,CASSSEPTSTDTQYF,TGCGCCAGCAGCTCGGAACCGACTAGCACAGATACGCAGTATTTT
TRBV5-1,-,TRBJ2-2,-,CASSLDWAGELFF,TGCGCCAGCAGCTTGGACTGGGCCGGGGAGCTGTTTTTT
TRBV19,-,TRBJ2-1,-,CASSIGWTRTLYNEQFF,TGTGCCAGTAGTATAGGGTGGACTCGAACCCTCTACAATGAGCAGTTCTTC
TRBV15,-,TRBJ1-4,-,CATSREVGRNNEKLFF,TGTGCCACCAGCAGAGAGGTGGGGCGAAATAATGAAAAACTGTTTTTT
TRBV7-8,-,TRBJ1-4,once,CASSLVRTAPNEKLFF,TGTGCCAGCAGCTTAGTGCGCACAGCACCTAATGAAAAACTGTTTTTT
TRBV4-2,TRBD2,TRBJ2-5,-,CASSQAEASGGQETQYF,TGTGCCAGCAGCCAAGCCGAGGCTAGCGGGGGCCAAGAGACCCAGTACTTC
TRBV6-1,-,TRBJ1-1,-,CASSEALQGPEAFF,TGTGCCAGCAGTGAAGCGCTTCAGGGACCTGAAGCTTTCTTT
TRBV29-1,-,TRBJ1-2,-,CSVGNDYGYTF,TGCAGCGTCGGAAATGACTATGGCTACACCTTC
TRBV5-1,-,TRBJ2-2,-,CASSGSNTGELFF,TGCGCCAGCAGCGGATCGAACACCGGGGAGCTGTTTTTT
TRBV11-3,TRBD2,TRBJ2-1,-,CASSLAGGPSEQFF,TGTGCCAGCAGCTTAGCGGGAGGGCCTAGTGAGCAGTTCTTC
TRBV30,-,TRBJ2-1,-,CASNSGGYNEQFF,TGTGCCTCGAATAGCGGAGGCTACAATGAGCAGTTCTTC
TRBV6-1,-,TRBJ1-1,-,CASSRMAVNTEAFF,TGTGCCAGCAGTAGGATGGCAGTGAACACTGAAGCTTTCTTT
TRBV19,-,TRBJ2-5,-,CASSMGVGTNQETQYF,TGTGCCAGTAGTATGGGGGTGGGAACGAACCAAGAGACCCAGTACTTC
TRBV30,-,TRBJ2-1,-,CAWRVDTDNEQFF,TGTGCCTGGAGGGTCGATACAGACAATGAGCAGTTCTTC
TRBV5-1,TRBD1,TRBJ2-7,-,CASSSGTGNEQYF,TGCGCCAGCAGCTCCGGGACAGGGAACGAGCAGTACTTC
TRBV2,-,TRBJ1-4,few,CAGGRGGEKLFF,TGTGCCGGCGGGAGGGGCGGAGAAAAACTGTTTTTT
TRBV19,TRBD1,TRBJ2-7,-,CASSTKDRTAYEQYF,TGTGCCAGTAGTACAAAGGACAGGACTGCCTACGAGCAGTACTTC
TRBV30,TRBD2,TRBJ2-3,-,CAWSRLAGRASTDTQYF,TGTGCCTGGAGCCGACTAGCGGGACGCGCTAGCACAGATACGCAGTATTTT
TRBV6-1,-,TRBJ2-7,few,CAAATYEQYF,TGTGCCGCCGCTACCTACGAGCAGTACTTC
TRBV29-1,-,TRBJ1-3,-,CSVDIKGTGNTIYF,TGCAGCGTTGACATAAAGGGAACTGGAAACACCATATATTTT
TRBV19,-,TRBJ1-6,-,CASSMSSYNSPLHF,TGTGCCAGTAGTATGTCCTCATATAATTCACCCCTCCACTTT
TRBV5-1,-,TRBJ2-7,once,CASSLRPYEQYF,TGCGCCAGCAGCTTAAGGCCTTACGAGCAGTACTTC
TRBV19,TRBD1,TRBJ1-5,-,CASSIGDRGVQPQHF,TGTGCCAGTAGTATCGGAGACAGGGGGGTTCAGCCCCAGCATTTT
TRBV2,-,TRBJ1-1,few,CASSEARPESAFF,TGTGCCAGCAGTGAAGCGCGACCAGAGTCAGCTTTCTTT
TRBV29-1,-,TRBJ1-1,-,CSAVRGINTEAFF,TGCAGCGCCGTTCGGGGGATAAACACTGAAGCTTTCTTT
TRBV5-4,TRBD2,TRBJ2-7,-,CASSDPSGSSGEQYF,TGTGCCAGCAGCGACCCTAGCGGGAGTTCGGGCGAGCAGTACTTC
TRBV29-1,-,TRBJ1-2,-,CSVGDGYTF,TGCAGCGTCGGGGATGGCTACACCTTC